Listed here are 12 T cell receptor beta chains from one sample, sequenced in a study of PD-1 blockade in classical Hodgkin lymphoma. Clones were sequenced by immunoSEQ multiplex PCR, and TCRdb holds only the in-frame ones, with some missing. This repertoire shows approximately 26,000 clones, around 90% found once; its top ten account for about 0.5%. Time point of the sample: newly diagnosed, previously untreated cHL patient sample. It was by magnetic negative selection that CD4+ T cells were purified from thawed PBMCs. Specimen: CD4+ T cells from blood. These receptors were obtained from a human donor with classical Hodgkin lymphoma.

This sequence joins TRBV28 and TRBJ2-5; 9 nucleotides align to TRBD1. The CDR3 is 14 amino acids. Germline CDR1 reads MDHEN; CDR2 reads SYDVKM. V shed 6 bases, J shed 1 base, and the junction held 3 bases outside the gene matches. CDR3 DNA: TGTGCCAGCAGGAACAGGGGGCCCCAAGAGACCCAGTACTTC. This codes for CASRNRGPQETQYF. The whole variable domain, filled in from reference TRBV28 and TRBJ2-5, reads DVKVTQSSRYLVKRTGEKVFLECVQDMDHENMFWYRQDPGLGLRLIYFSYDVKMKEKGDIPEGYSVSREKKERFSLILESASTNQTSMYLCASRNRGPQETQYFGPGTRLLVL.

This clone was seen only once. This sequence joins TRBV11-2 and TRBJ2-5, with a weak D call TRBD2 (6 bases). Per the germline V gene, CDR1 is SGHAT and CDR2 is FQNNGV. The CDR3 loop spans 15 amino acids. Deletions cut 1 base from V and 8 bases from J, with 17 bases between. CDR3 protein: CASSLAGTRSATQYF. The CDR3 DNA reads TGTGCCAGCAGCTTAGCCGGGACTCGCTCGGCCACCCAGTACTTC.

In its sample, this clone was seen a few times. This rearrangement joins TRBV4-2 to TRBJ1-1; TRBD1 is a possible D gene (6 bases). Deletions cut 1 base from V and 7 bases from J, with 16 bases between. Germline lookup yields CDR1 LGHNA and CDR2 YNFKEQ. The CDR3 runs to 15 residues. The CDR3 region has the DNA TGTGCCAGCAGCCAAGGTTGGGACATTATGGGTGAAGCTTTCTTT. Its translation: CASSQGWDIMGEAFF.

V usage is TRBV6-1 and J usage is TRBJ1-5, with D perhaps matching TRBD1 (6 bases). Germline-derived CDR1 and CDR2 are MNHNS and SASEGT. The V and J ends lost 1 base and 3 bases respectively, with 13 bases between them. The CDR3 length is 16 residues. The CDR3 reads CASSEVGRGLNQPQHF. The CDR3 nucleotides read TGTGCCAGCAGTGAAGTGGGCAGGGGCCTCAATCAGCCCCAGCATTTT.

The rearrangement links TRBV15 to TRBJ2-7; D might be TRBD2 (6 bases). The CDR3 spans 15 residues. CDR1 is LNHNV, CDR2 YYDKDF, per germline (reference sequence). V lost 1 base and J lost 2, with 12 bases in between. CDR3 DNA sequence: TGTGCCACCAGCAGAGCGGGCGGGGTGGCCTACGAGCAGTACTTC. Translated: CATSRAGGVAYEQYF. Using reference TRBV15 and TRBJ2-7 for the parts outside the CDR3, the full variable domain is DAMVIQNPRYQVTQFGKPVTLSCSQTLNHNVMYWYQQKSSQAPKLLFHYYDKDFNNEADTPDNFQSRRPNTSFCFLDIRSPGLGDTAMYLCATSRAGGVAYEQYFGPGTRLTVT.

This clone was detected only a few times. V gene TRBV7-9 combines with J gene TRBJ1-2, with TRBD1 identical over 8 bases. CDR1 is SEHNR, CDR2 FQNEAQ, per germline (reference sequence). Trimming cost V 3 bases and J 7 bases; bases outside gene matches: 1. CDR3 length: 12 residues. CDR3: CASSLDRVGYTF. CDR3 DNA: TGTGCCAGCAGCTTGGACAGGGTTGGCTACACCTTC.

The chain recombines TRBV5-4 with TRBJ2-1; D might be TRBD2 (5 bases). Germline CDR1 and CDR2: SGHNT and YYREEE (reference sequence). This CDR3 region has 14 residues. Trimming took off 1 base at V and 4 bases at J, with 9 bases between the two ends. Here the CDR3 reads CASSLYGEYNEQFF. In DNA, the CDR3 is TGTGCCAGCAGCTTGTATGGGGAGTACAATGAGCAGTTCTTC.

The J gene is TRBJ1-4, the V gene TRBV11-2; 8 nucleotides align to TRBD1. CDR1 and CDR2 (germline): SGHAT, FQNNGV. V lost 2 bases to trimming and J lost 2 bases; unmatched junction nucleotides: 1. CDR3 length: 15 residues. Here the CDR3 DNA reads TGTGCCAGCAGCTTACAGGGGGCGACTAATGAAAAACTGTTTTTT. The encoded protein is CASSLQGATNEKLFF.

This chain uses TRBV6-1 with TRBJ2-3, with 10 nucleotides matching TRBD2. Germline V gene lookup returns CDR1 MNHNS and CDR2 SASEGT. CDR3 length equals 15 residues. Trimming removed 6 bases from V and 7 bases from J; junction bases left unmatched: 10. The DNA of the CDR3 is TGTGCCAGCAGGGGAAGCGGGGGGGCCTCCTATACGCAGTATTTT. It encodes CASRGSGGASYTQYF.

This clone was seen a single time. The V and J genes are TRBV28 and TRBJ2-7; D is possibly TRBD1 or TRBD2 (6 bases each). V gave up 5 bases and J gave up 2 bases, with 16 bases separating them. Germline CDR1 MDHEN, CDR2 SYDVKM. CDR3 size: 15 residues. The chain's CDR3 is CASSARTGAAYEQYF. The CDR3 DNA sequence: TGTGCCAGCAGTGCCCGGACGGGGGCCGCCTACGAGCAGTACTTC. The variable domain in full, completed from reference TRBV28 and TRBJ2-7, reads DVKVTQSSRYLVKRTGEKVFLECVQDMDHENMFWYRQDPGLGLRLIYFSYDVKMKEKGDIPEGYSVSREKKERFSLILESASTNQTSMYLCASSARTGAAYEQYFGPGTRLTVT.

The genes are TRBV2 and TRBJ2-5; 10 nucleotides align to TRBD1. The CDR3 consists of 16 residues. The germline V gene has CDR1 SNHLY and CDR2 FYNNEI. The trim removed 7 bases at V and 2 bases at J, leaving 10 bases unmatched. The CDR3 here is CASTGVDRGKQETQYF. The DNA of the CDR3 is TGTGCCAGCACCGGCGTGGACAGGGGGAAACAAGAGACCCAGTACTTC.

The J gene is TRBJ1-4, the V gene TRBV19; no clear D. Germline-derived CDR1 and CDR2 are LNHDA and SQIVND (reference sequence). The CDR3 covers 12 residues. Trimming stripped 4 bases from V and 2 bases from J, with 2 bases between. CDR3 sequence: CASSKTNEKLFF. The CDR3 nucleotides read TGTGCCAGTAGTAAGACTAATGAAAAACTGTTTTTT. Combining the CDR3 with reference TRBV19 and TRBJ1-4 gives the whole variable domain DGGITQSPKYLFRKEGQNVTLSCEQNLNHDAMYWYRQDPGQGLRLIYYSQIVNDFQKGDIAEGYSVSREKKESFPLTVTSAQKNPTAFYLCASSKTNEKLFFGSGTQLSVL.